This TCR beta chain is drawn from a study of blood T cell repertoires in COVID-19 (dated by TCRdb to about 2020). General notes on the study: Samples covering the acute and convalescent phases of COVID-19 were provided by collaborators in the United States, Italy and Spain. The prospective study material was composed of cDNA or gDNA derived from T cells, B-cell-depleted T cells, or PBMCs. The dataset comprised deeply sampled blood TCRbeta repertoires from subjects exposed to, actively infected with, or recovered from COVID-19. A freely available public database, intended as a resource for researchers studying the immune response to SARS-CoV-2, is where the repertoires were released. The samples were drawn from two sources: the first 160 participants of the ongoing ImmuneRACE study, and 950 to 1,500 subjects contributed by 6 global collaborators. A de-identified subject ID, COVID-19 status, age in years and sex were almost always included in the sample metadata. Where HLA class I and class II types were available, the types were taken from metadata supplied by the sample provider, not from assay-based typing.

The investigation overall reported the following: Clinical and demographic metadata were provided uncurated, with the amount varying by source and participant.

TCRbeta CDR3 regions were amplified from genomic DNA by means of the immunoSEQ Assay, a bias-controlled multiplex PCR. The source study handled its data this way. Nucleated cell counts per sample were estimated from amplification of reference gene primers within the assay. Sequence reads were collapsed and filtered to measure the absolute abundance of every unique TCRbeta CDR3 rearrangement. Productive Simpson clonality was computed per sample as the square root of Simpson's diversity index over productive rearrangements. TCRdb holds this immuneACCESS table with in-frame rearrangements only. Some clones are missing; in checked studies, unresolved V genes explain under half, and the rest has no known cause. From that table come the V and J calls and clone size; the DNA was used to work out D and trimming. A total of around 140,000 clones appear in this sample, 65% to 80% of them only once. The leading ten clones occupy approximately 2% of the sample.

Remarks on this clone: The antigen it recognizes is unknown. Base qualities are not provided; no much larger clone lies one nucleotide away.

The CDR3 has 13 amino acids, counting the end cysteine and phenylalanine. CDR3 DNA is the only sequence kept; it has 39 bases, read in frame from the first base. Via the germline V gene, CDR1 is MNHEY and CDR2 SVGEGT. Cut back by 4 bases and 6 bases, the V and J ends lie 13 bases apart. Collaborating institutions collected whole blood in K2EDTA tubes following their own protocols. Collaborator samples were shipped for TCRbeta analysis as frozen whole blood, isolated PBMCs, or DNA extracted from either sample type. The sequence was collected from a woman aged 55-69 years with acute or convalescent COVID-19. The sample consisted of peripheral blood. The rearranged chain carries TRBV6-2 or TRBV6-3 and TRBJ2-7; no D gene can be assigned with confidence. The DNA is TGTGCCAGCAGTTCGGGTCCATCGTCCGAGCAGTACTTC. It specifies CASSSGPSSEQYF.